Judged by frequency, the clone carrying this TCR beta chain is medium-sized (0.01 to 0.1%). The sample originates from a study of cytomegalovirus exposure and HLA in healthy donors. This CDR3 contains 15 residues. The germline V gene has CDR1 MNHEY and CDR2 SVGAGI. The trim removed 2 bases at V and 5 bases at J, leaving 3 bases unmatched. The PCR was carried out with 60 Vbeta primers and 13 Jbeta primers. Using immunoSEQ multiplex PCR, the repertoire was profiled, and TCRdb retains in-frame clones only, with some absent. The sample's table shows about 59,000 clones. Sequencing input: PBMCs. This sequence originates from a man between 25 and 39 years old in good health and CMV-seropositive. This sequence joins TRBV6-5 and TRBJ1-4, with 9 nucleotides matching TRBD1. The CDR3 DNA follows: TGTGCCAGCAGTTACAAGGGACAGGGAAATGAAAAACTGTTTTTT. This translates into CASSYKGQGNEKLFF.